Listed below are T cell receptor beta chains from one sample, sequenced in a study of blood T cell repertoires in COVID-19. Libraries were prepared by immunoSEQ multiplex PCR; TCRdb keeps only in-frame clonotypes and omits some of them. The table lists over 100,000 clones, over 80% of them singletons. Material for sequencing was peripheral blood. The receptors here all came from an older woman with acute or convalescent COVID-19. Each CDR3 is given with its conserved first and last residue. Fields, in order: clone size, V gene, J gene, D gene, CDR3 DNA, CDR3 protein. A D gene is named only where the DNA matches it firmly. Clone sizes are given selectively: once, few, many, or a class where the clone is expanded.

clone size: -; V gene: TRBV6-6; J gene: TRBJ2-3; D gene: -; CDR3 DNA: TGTGCCATCGCTACAGGGTCAACGGATACGCAGTATTTT; CDR3 protein: CAIATGSTDTQYF
clone size: -; V gene: TRBV28; J gene: TRBJ1-1; D gene: -; CDR3 DNA: TGTGCCAGCAGTCCTCCCCCCCCGGCTGAAGCTTTCTTT; CDR3 protein: CASSPPPPAEAFF
clone size: -; V gene: TRBV5-4; J gene: TRBJ1-2; D gene: -; CDR3 DNA: TGTGCCAGCAGCCCTGGGGGGGGGACGTATGGCTACACCTTC; CDR3 protein: CASSPGGGTYGYTF
clone size: -; V gene: TRBV28; J gene: TRBJ2-3; D gene: -; CDR3 DNA: TGTGCCAGCAGTGTTCCGGGTGTCGTGACCACAGATACGCAGTATTTT; CDR3 protein: CASSVPGVVTTDTQYF
clone size: -; V gene: TRBV7-8; J gene: TRBJ2-5; D gene: TRBD1; CDR3 DNA: TGTGCCAGCAGCTTGCGGACAGGGAAGGGGACCCAGTACTTC; CDR3 protein: CASSLRTGKGTQYF
clone size: -; V gene: TRBV3-1/TRBV3-2; J gene: TRBJ2-7; D gene: -; CDR3 DNA: TGTGCCAGCAGCCAATACATTGGGGCCCCCTACGAGCAGTACTTC; CDR3 protein: CASSQYIGAPYEQYF
clone size: -; V gene: TRBV3-1/TRBV3-2; J gene: TRBJ2-2; D gene: TRBD1; CDR3 DNA: TGTGCCAGCAGCTACAGGGGGAACACCGGGGAGCTGTTTTTT; CDR3 protein: CASSYRGNTGELFF
clone size: -; V gene: TRBV10-3; J gene: TRBJ2-2; D gene: TRBD1; CDR3 DNA: TGTGCCACGGGACAGGGGTACACCGGGGAGCTGTTTTTT; CDR3 protein: CATGQGYTGELFF
clone size: -; V gene: TRBV4-1; J gene: TRBJ2-7; D gene: TRBD1; CDR3 DNA: TGCGCCAGCAGCCAAGATGTGGGGACAGGGTCCAACGAGCAGTACTTC; CDR3 protein: CASSQDVGTGSNEQYF
clone size: -; V gene: TRBV3-1/TRBV3-2; J gene: TRBJ1-3; D gene: -; CDR3 DNA: TGTGCCAGCAGCGCGCAGGGTTTCACCATATATTTT; CDR3 protein: CASSAQGFTIYF
clone size: -; V gene: TRBV6-6; J gene: TRBJ2-7; D gene: TRBD2; CDR3 DNA: TGTGCCAGCAGCTGGACTAGCGGGATCAACGAGCAGTACTTC; CDR3 protein: CASSWTSGINEQYF
clone size: -; V gene: TRBV9; J gene: TRBJ1-1; D gene: -; CDR3 DNA: TGTGCCAGCAGCGTCCAGCCAGGGGTTAACACTGAAGCTTTCTTT; CDR3 protein: CASSVQPGVNTEAFF
clone size: -; V gene: TRBV7-2; J gene: TRBJ2-2; D gene: -; CDR3 DNA: TGTGCCAGCAGCCCCGACAGGACCCCCGGGGAGCTGTTTTTT; CDR3 protein: CASSPDRTPGELFF
clone size: -; V gene: TRBV7-9; J gene: TRBJ1-1; D gene: -; CDR3 DNA: TGTGCCAGCAGCCCCCCTTTTCGGACGGCTCGGGGAGGTGAAGCTTTCTTT; CDR3 protein: CASSPPFRTARGGEAFF
clone size: few; V gene: TRBV7-4; J gene: TRBJ1-1; D gene: TRBD1; CDR3 DNA: TGTGGGAAAGACAGGGCCTTCGCGAACACTGAAGCTTTCTTT; CDR3 protein: CGKDRAFANTEAFF
clone size: once; V gene: TRBV28; J gene: TRBJ1-1; D gene: -; CDR3 DNA: TGTGCCAGCAGCTCGACCCCAGGGCGGGGGTCGAACACTGAAGCTTTCTTT; CDR3 protein: CASSSTPGRGSNTEAFF
clone size: -; V gene: TRBV5-4; J gene: TRBJ2-1; D gene: TRBD2; CDR3 DNA: TGTGCCAGCAGCTTGGGGATAGCGGGGGGGCAAAATGAGCAGTTCTTC; CDR3 protein: CASSLGIAGGQNEQFF
clone size: -; V gene: TRBV6-5; J gene: TRBJ1-2; D gene: -; CDR3 DNA: TGTGCCAGCAGTTCGACAGGATATGGCTACACCTTC; CDR3 protein: CASSSTGYGYTF
clone size: -; V gene: TRBV4-3; J gene: TRBJ2-1; D gene: TRBD2; CDR3 DNA: TGCGCCAGCAGCCAAGGACTAGCGGGATCGGGGATCTTC; CDR3 protein: CASSQGLAGSGIF
clone size: -; V gene: TRBV2; J gene: TRBJ2-7; D gene: -; CDR3 DNA: TGTGCCAGCAGTGAGAGCGACTACGAGCAGTACTTC; CDR3 protein: CASSESDYEQYF
clone size: -; V gene: TRBV5-6; J gene: TRBJ2-7; D gene: TRBD2; CDR3 DNA: TGTGCCAGCAGCTTGGAGGTGAAGTCCGGGACTAGGTTCAACGAGCAGTACTTC; CDR3 protein: CASSLEVKSGTRFNEQYF
clone size: -; V gene: TRBV19; J gene: TRBJ1-5; D gene: -; CDR3 DNA: TGTGCCAGTAGTATAAGTCGGGGTCTGCCCCAGCATTTT; CDR3 protein: CASSISRGLPQHF
clone size: -; V gene: TRBV4-1; J gene: TRBJ1-2; D gene: TRBD1; CDR3 DNA: TGCGCCAGCAGCCAAGCTCAACAGGGGATTGAGGGCTACACCTTC; CDR3 protein: CASSQAQQGIEGYTF
clone size: -; V gene: TRBV7-4; J gene: TRBJ2-3; D gene: TRBD2; CDR3 DNA: TGTGCCAGCAGCCCCAGGGCTAGCGGAGTCACAGATACGCAGTATTTT; CDR3 protein: CASSPRASGVTDTQYF
clone size: -; V gene: TRBV12-5; J gene: TRBJ1-3; D gene: TRBD1; CDR3 DNA: TGTGCTAGTGGTTTGGGGGACAGCAGAAACACCATATATTTT; CDR3 protein: CASGLGDSRNTIYF
clone size: -; V gene: TRBV7-2; J gene: TRBJ2-1; D gene: -; CDR3 DNA: TGTGCCAGCAGCTCCCCATTTGCGGGATACAATGAGCAGTTCTTC; CDR3 protein: CASSSPFAGYNEQFF
clone size: once; V gene: TRBV7-2; J gene: TRBJ2-1; D gene: TRBD2; CDR3 DNA: TGTGCCAGCAGCCGCGTCGGGACTAGCTACAATGAGCAGTTCTTC; CDR3 protein: CASSRVGTSYNEQFF
clone size: once; V gene: TRBV21-1; J gene: TRBJ1-4; D gene: -; CDR3 DNA: TGTGCCAGCAGCAAGGGGACAGGGGAAGAAAAACTGTTTTTT; CDR3 protein: CASSKGTGEEKLFF
clone size: -; V gene: TRBV6-1; J gene: TRBJ1-1; D gene: -; CDR3 DNA: TGTGCCAGCAGTGAAGCGCTTTCGAGCTGGAACACTGAAGCTTTCTTT; CDR3 protein: CASSEALSSWNTEAFF
clone size: -; V gene: TRBV5-4; J gene: TRBJ1-2; D gene: TRBD1; CDR3 DNA: TGTGCCAGCAGCTGGAACCGACAGGGGAGCTATGGCTACACCTTC; CDR3 protein: CASSWNRQGSYGYTF
clone size: -; V gene: TRBV4-1; J gene: TRBJ2-1; D gene: -; CDR3 DNA: TGCGCCAGCAGCCTAAGCCGAGAGCAGTTCTTC; CDR3 protein: CASSLSREQFF